These T cell receptor beta chains were read from a single sample in a study of blood T cell repertoires in COVID-19. Generated by immunoSEQ multiplex PCR, the TCRdb table keeps only in-frame clones and is missing some. This sample has around 620,000 clones, with around 89% found just once. Sequenced sample: peripheral blood. The origin of the receptors is a woman aged 18-35 years with acute or convalescent COVID-19. Both conserved end residues are part of each CDR3. A D gene is named only where the DNA matches it firmly. Not every row has a clone size; where given, it reads once, few, many or a size class.

abundance	d_gene	j_gene	v_gene	len	CDR3nt	CDR3aa
.	.	TRBJ1-2	TRBV28	17	TGTGCCAGCAGTCACGGCCGGGTCGGTAGGAGAGTCTATGGCTACACCTTC	CASSHGRVGRRVYGYTF
once	TRBD1	TRBJ2-7	TRBV13	13	TGTGCCAGCAGCTCCGGGACAGGGGGCGAGCAGTACTTC	CASSSGTGGEQYF
.	TRBD1	TRBJ1-1	TRBV6-2/TRBV6-3	13	TGTGCCAGCAGTACAGGGGTGAACACTGAAGCTTTCTTT	CASSTGVNTEAFF
.	.	TRBJ2-1	TRBV7-7	15	TGTGCCAGCAGCTTAGCGCTGGCAGGATACAATGAGCAGTTCTTC	CASSLALAGYNEQFF
.	TRBD1	TRBJ2-2	TRBV7-3	15	TGTGCCAGCAGCCGTGGACAGGGGAACACCGGGGAGCTGTTTTTT	CASSRGQGNTGELFF
.	.	TRBJ2-3	TRBV6-5	14	TGTGCCAGCAATCCTAGCCCCACCACAGATACGCAGTATTTT	CASNPSPTTDTQYF
.	.	TRBJ1-2	TRBV4-1	16	TGCGCCAGCAGCCAAGCATCCAGGGGATCTAACTATGGCTACACCTTC	CASSQASRGSNYGYTF
.	.	TRBJ2-7	TRBV5-5	13	TGTGCCAGCAGCTCCGGACAGAACTACGAGCAGTACTTC	CASSSGQNYEQYF
once	TRBD1	TRBJ1-2	TRBV18	13	TGTGCCAGCTTCCGGGACAGGGCTTTATACTACACCTTC	CASFRDRALYYTF
.	TRBD2	TRBJ2-7	TRBV4-1	14	TGCGCCAGCAGCCAAGGGCACGGGGGGTACGAGCAGTACTTC	CASSQGHGGYEQYF
.	TRBD1	TRBJ2-3	TRBV13	15	TGTGCCAGCAGCTTGAGGACAGGGGAAATAGATACGCAGTATTTT	CASSLRTGEIDTQYF
.	.	TRBJ1-1	TRBV4-1	15	TGCGCCAGCAGCCAAGGTACAGGGAGATTACCTGAAGCTTTCTTT	CASSQGTGRLPEAFF
.	TRBD1	TRBJ2-3	TRBV4-1	18	TGCGCCAGCAGCCAAGACCCAGCCCGGGACAGCATTAGGGATACGCAGTATTTT	CASSQDPARDSIRDTQYF
.	TRBD2	TRBJ2-4	TRBV4-3	16	TGCGCCAGCAGCCAAGATGGGGGTAGCGGGGCGGACATTCAGTACTTC	CASSQDGGSGADIQYF
.	.	TRBJ2-3	TRBV24-1	14	TGTGCCACCAGTGACCCGATCAGGGTTAATACGCAGTATTTT	CATSDPIRVNTQYF
.	.	TRBJ2-7	TRBV6-6	16	TGTGCCAGCAGTTACTCGGCAGGGCCTCGCTCCTACGAGCAGTACTTC	CASSYSAGPRSYEQYF
.	.	TRBJ2-7	TRBV27	13	TGTGCCAGCGCGGCCGGGGGTACGAACGAGCAGTACTTC	CASAAGGTNEQYF
.	.	TRBJ2-6	TRBV4-1	13	TGCGCCAGTACAGCCTCTGGGGCCAACGTCCTGACTTTC	CASTASGANVLTF
.	TRBD1	TRBJ2-7	TRBV19	13	TGTGCCAGTAAGGGACAGGGGTTCTACGAGCAGTACTTC	CASKGQGFYEQYF
.	TRBD2	TRBJ2-1	TRBV2	14	TGTGCCAGCAGGGATATTAGCGGGGGAAATGAGCAGTTCTTC	CASRDISGGNEQFF
.	.	TRBJ2-7	TRBV6-1	15	TGTGCCAGCAGTGATATGCGGTCAGGGCTGAACGAGCAGTACTTC	CASSDMRSGLNEQYF
once	.	TRBJ1-1	TRBV29-1	12	TGCAGCGACAAACCCCAGAACACTGAAGCTTTCTTT	CSDKPQNTEAFF
few	.	TRBJ2-1	TRBV5-1	17	TGCGCCAGCAGCTCGAGATCACCCGGGGGTATACCCGATGAGCAGTTCTTC	CASSSRSPGGIPDEQFF
.	.	TRBJ1-4	TRBV3-1/TRBV3-2	15	TGTGCCAGCAGCCTGAGACGGGGGGGAGGTGAAAAACTGTTTTTT	CASSLRRGGGEKLFF
.	.	TRBJ2-4	TRBV3-1/TRBV3-2	22	TGTGCCAGCAGCCAAGAAGAGCGATCTAGTCTCGTCAGCGACCGGGCCAAAAACATTCAGTACTTC	CASSQEERSSLVSDRAKNIQYF
.	TRBD2	TRBJ2-3	TRBV11-3	15	TGTGCCAGCAGCTTAGGGGACTACGCCACAGATACGCAGTATTTT	CASSLGDYATDTQYF
.	.	TRBJ2-7	TRBV6-6	11	TGTGCCAGCAGTTACTCGAGCGAGCAGTACTTC	CASSYSSEQYF
.	TRBD1	TRBJ1-4	TRBV3-1/TRBV3-2	15	TGTGCCAGCAGGAAAACCCTGACAGGGTATGAAAAACTGTTTTTT	CASRKTLTGYEKLFF
once	.	TRBJ1-2	TRBV12-3/TRBV12-4	13	TGTGCCAGCAGTTTAGCCCGGGGAGCCGGCTACACCTTC	CASSLARGAGYTF
.	.	TRBJ1-1	TRBV3-1/TRBV3-2	12	TGTGCCAGCAGCCAGGGGGGCACTGAAGCTTTCTTT	CASSQGGTEAFF
.	.	TRBJ1-1	TRBV5-1	16	TGCGCCAGCAGCTCGGAACAGGGCCCCATGAACACTGAAGCTTTCTTT	CASSSEQGPMNTEAFF
.	.	TRBJ1-6	TRBV3-1/TRBV3-2	15	TGTGCCAGCAGCCAGAACCGGTTTTATAATTCACCCCTCCACTTT	CASSQNRFYNSPLHF
few	.	TRBJ1-1	TRBV27	14	TGTGCCAGCAGTTTGAGGGGAAGGGGGACTGAAGCTTTCTTT	CASSLRGRGTEAFF
many	TRBD1	TRBJ1-2	TRBV29-1	14	TGCAGCGTTGCCTCCGGGGCAGGGGGTGGTGGCTACACCTTC	CSVASGAGGGGYTF
.	.	TRBJ1-3	TRBV4-3	15	TGCGCCAGCAGCCAAGGGTCTAGCTCTGGAAACACCATATATTTT	CASSQGSSSGNTIYF
.	.	TRBJ1-3	TRBV30	13	TGTGCCTCCTTCGTTCCCCCTGGAAACACCATATATTTT	CASFVPPGNTIYF
.	.	TRBJ1-1	TRBV5-1	13	TGCGCCAGCAGTACCACAGAGAACACTGAAGCTTTCTTT	CASSTTENTEAFF
.	TRBD1	TRBJ1-6	TRBV19	13	TGTGCCAGTCGACAGGGGAGTTATTCACCCCTCCACTTT	CASRQGSYSPLHF